This TCR beta chain was sequenced during a study of CD8 T cells in ankylosing spondylitis (dated by TCRdb to about 2017). Concerning the study at large: To find TCR variants linked to disease, the study profiled T cell receptor beta repertoires in ankylosing spondylitis patients and healthy donors. The whole study cohort included roughly 110 healthy donors and about two dozen ankylosing spondylitis patients. Samples of peripheral blood were taken, and for ankylosing spondylitis patients, synovial fluid was collected as well. Broad study findings and their caveats: Blood from ankylosing spondylitis patients appeared to be characterized by a TCR beta motif composed of under 10 highly homologous amino acid variants. In peripheral blood, the disease-linked clones were found at relatively low frequencies and had a CD8+ phenotype. The disease-linked clones were reported as significantly enriched in matched synovial fluid samples from ankylosing spondylitis patients. Some of the motif variants had been reported before in the synovial fluid and blood of reactive arthritis patients, a finding that suggests common disease-initiation mechanisms.

A note on this clonotype: Its antigen specificity is not known. Base qualities are missing; no much larger clone stands one base away.

The instrument given in TCRdb is Illumina HiSeq 2500. Quantitative 5'-RACE with molecular barcodes was used to prepare TCR beta libraries. The authors' pipeline ran thus. Disease-linked TCR variants were identified with a new computational method built on a probabilistic model of VDJ rearrangement. The public reads were quality trimmed at Q25 with fastp and then assembled into clones with MiXCR by TCRdb, keeping productive beta chains. All rows with the same CDR3 protein become a single entry with the most common DNA and genes. Clone size and V and J calls follow TCRdb, not the original study. Present in this sample are 400,000 or so distinct CDR3 sequences, 25% to 30% of which were seen just once. 0.89% of the sample is held by the ten biggest clonotypes. After removal of 5 bases from V and 7 bases from J, the junction retains 9 bases not matched to a gene. The germline V gene supplies CDR1 SGHRS and CDR2 YFSETQ. Its CDR3 holds 14 amino acids, cysteine through phenylalanine. Just the 42-base CDR3 DNA is kept, in frame starting at base 1.

Here the chain combines TRBV5-1 and TRBJ2-7, with 10 bases in between that match TRBD1. This sequence originates from a male donor with ankylosing spondylitis. The sequenced sample consisted of blood, either unsorted or a sorted T cell fraction (not recorded which). At the DNA level, the sequence is TGCGCCAGCAGTCCCGGGACAGGGGTGGAGGAGCAGTACTTC. It translates as CASSPGTGVEEQYF.